Detailed here is one T cell receptor (beta chain). The data are from a study of neoadjuvant anti-PD-1 for oral cavity cancer. The germline V gene encodes CDR1 LNHNV and CDR2 YYDKDF (reference sequence). V lost 0 bases to trimming and J lost 3 bases, with 12 bases between them. The length of the CDR3 is 15 residues. Blood libraries mostly used roughly 500 ng genomic DNA, six replicates each. The method was immunoSEQ multiplex PCR; TCRdb's version includes in-frame clones alone and lacks a portion of them. The sample consists of thousands of clones, 70% to 80% of them appearing once. Patients had newly diagnosed, untreated stage II-IVA oral cavity squamous cell carcinoma.

J is TRBJ2-7 and V is TRBV15; D uncertain. Sequences were derived from PBMCs, sampled before nivolumab (anti-PD-1) treatment. This sequence was found in a person aged 35-79 years with oral cavity squamous cell carcinoma. CDR3 amino acids: CATSRDTGRYYEQYF. The DNA of the CDR3 is TGTGCCACCAGCAGAGATACTGGCCGATACTACGAGCAGTACTTC.